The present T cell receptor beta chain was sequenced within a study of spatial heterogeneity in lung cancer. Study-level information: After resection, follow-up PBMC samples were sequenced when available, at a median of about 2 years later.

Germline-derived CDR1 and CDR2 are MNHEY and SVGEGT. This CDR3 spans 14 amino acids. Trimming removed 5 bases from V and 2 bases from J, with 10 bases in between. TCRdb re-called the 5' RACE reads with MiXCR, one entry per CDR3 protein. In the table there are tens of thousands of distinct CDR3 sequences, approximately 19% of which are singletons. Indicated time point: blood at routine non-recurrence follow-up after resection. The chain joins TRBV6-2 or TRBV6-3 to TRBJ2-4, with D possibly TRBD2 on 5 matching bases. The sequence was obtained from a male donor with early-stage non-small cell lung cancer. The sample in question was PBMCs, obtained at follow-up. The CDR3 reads CASSPSGSKNIQYF. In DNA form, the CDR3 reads TGTGCCAGCAGTCCCTCGGGATCCAAAAACATTCAGTACTTC.